Listed below are T cell receptor beta chains from one sample, sequenced in a study of T cell responses to AZD1222 COVID-19 vaccine. Only in-frame clones appear in the TCRdb table, and some are missing; sequencing was by immunoSEQ multiplex PCR. The sample lists some 200,000 clones; about 89% were seen once. Sequenced material: peripheral blood, taken 28 days after the second AZD1222 dose. These receptors all come from an adult who received the AZD1222 COVID-19 vaccine. Each CDR3 is given with its conserved first and last residue. A D gene is named only where the DNA matches it firmly. Clone size, where shown, is once, few, many, or a class for clones that have expanded.

TGTGCCAGCAGGGTCCTCACCTCTGGGGCCAACGTCCTGACTTTC	CASRVLTSGANVLTF	-	TRBV27	-	TRBJ2-6
TGTGCCAGCAGCCCAAGCGGAGTGGGTACAGATACGCAGTATTTT	CASSPSGVGTDTQYF	-	TRBV2	-	TRBJ2-3
TGTGCCAGTACCGACCGGGACAGGGTGGACACTGAAGCTTTCTTT	CASTDRDRVDTEAFF	-	TRBV19	TRBD1	TRBJ1-1
TGTGCCAGCAGTGAAGCGCGGGAGACACAAAGCTCCTATAATTCACCCCTCCACTTT	CASSEARETQSSYNSPLHF	few	TRBV6-1	-	TRBJ1-6
TGTGCCAGCAGCTTAGAGTTAGCTACTAATGAAAAACTGTTTTTT	CASSLELATNEKLFF	-	TRBV11-2	-	TRBJ1-4
TGTGCCAGCAGCTTATTAGCACACAATGAGCAGTTCTTC	CASSLLAHNEQFF	-	TRBV11-2	-	TRBJ2-1
TGTGCCAGCAGCTACCTATTTAGGGGGAACCAAGAGACCCAGTACTTC	CASSYLFRGNQETQYF	once	TRBV6-5	-	TRBJ2-5
TGTGCCATCAGTGGGACAGGGATTTCCTACGAGCAGTACTTC	CAISGTGISYEQYF	-	TRBV10-3	TRBD1	TRBJ2-7
TGTGCCAGCAGCGGGACGGGGCAGAGATACTACGAGCAGTACTTC	CASSGTGQRYYEQYF	-	TRBV11-2	-	TRBJ2-7
TGTGCCAGCACCCAGTGGGGGGACACTAGCAATCAGCCCCAGCATTTT	CASTQWGDTSNQPQHF	-	TRBV7-9	-	TRBJ1-5
TGTGCCAGTACAACCCGGGATCAGCCCCAGCATTTT	CASTTRDQPQHF	-	TRBV19	-	TRBJ1-5
TGTGCCAGCAGCTTCCAGGGAGGCTATGGCTACACCTTC	CASSFQGGYGYTF	-	TRBV7-9	-	TRBJ1-2
TGTGCCAGCAGCCAACCGGGGGGGGACAGGCAAGACAATGAGCAGTTCTTC	CASSQPGGDRQDNEQFF	-	TRBV7-8	-	TRBJ2-1
TGTGCCAGCAGCTCAAATCCGGGACGGCTCACAGATACGCAGTATTTT	CASSSNPGRLTDTQYF	-	TRBV11-3	-	TRBJ2-3
TGTGCCAGCAGCGCCACAGGGCCGGGAAACACCATATATTTT	CASSATGPGNTIYF	-	TRBV7-8	-	TRBJ1-3
TGTGCCAGCAGTTTAAGTATCACGGACTCCTATGGCTACACCTTC	CASSLSITDSYGYTF	medium-sized	TRBV28	-	TRBJ1-2
TGTGCCAGCTGGGTAGGCTATGGCTACACCTTC	CASWVGYGYTF	-	TRBV28	-	TRBJ1-2
TGCAGTGCGAGTCTCCCGGGACTAGCGGGAGGGCAGTACTTC	CSASLPGLAGGQYF	-	TRBV20-1	TRBD2	TRBJ2-7
TGCGCCAGCAGCTTGGTCGGAGAGACCCAGTACTTC	CASSLVGETQYF	-	TRBV5-1	-	TRBJ2-5
TGTGCCAGCAGCTTACTGGGGACGGGTGAAAAACTGTTTTTT	CASSLLGTGEKLFF	-	TRBV7-2	-	TRBJ1-4
TGTGCCAGTAGTATGTGGACAGGCGTCAATGAAAAACTGTTTTTT	CASSMWTGVNEKLFF	-	TRBV19	TRBD1	TRBJ1-4
TGTGCCAGCAGCTTAGACGGTAACTCTGGAAACACCATATATTTT	CASSLDGNSGNTIYF	once	TRBV7-9	-	TRBJ1-3
TGTGCCAGCAGCTCCAATTCACCCCTCCACTTT	CASSSNSPLHF	-	TRBV6-6	-	TRBJ1-6
TGCAGCGACCTCCCGGGGGGTACAGGGAAGAGAGGCTACACCTTC	CSDLPGGTGKRGYTF	-	TRBV29-1	-	TRBJ1-2
TGTGCCAGCAGTGCGCCGGGACGGCTTATGAACACTGAAGCTTTCTTT	CASSAPGRLMNTEAFF	-	TRBV6-1	-	TRBJ1-1
TGTGCCAGTAAAACCGGGACAGCGGGGCAGCCCCAGCATTTT	CASKTGTAGQPQHF	-	TRBV19	TRBD1	TRBJ1-5
TGTGCCAGCAGCCCAGGGGATGGCTACGAGCAGTACTTC	CASSPGDGYEQYF	-	TRBV27	-	TRBJ2-7
TGTGCCAGCAGCAACCGGCAGGGGGTGCCAGATACGCAGTATTTT	CASSNRQGVPDTQYF	-	TRBV21-1	-	TRBJ2-3
TGCGCCAGCAGCTTTTCAAGCGCCCAAGGGGATACGCAGTATTTT	CASSFSSAQGDTQYF	-	TRBV5-1	-	TRBJ2-3
TGTGCCACCAGTACGGGTCAGCAGCCCCAGCATTTT	CATSTGQQPQHF	-	TRBV24-1	-	TRBJ1-5
TGTGCCTGGAGTGCAGGGGGGAACTATGGCTACACCTTC	CAWSAGGNYGYTF	once	TRBV30	TRBD1	TRBJ1-2
TGTGCCAGTAGTATTAGGACTAGCATCACAGATACGCAGTATTTT	CASSIRTSITDTQYF	-	TRBV19	TRBD2	TRBJ2-3
TGTGCCAGCAGTCTACCAGGAGTGGGTTCACCCCTCCACTTT	CASSLPGVGSPLHF	-	TRBV27	-	TRBJ1-6
TGTGCCAGCAGGCCTCTCCGGACAGGAGAGGGGTGGGACACTGAAGCTTTCTTT	CASRPLRTGEGWDTEAFF	-	TRBV27	TRBD1	TRBJ1-1
TGTGCCAGCAGCGATAGGAGGGACTCTAGTCAGCCCCAGCATTTT	CASSDRRDSSQPQHF	-	TRBV9	-	TRBJ1-5
TGTGCCAGCAGCGTAGGGGGACAAAGTTACGAGCAGTACTTC	CASSVGGQSYEQYF	-	TRBV9	-	TRBJ2-7
TGTGCCATCAGTGAGTCTTTAACGGGACAGGGAAACAATGAGCAGTTCTTC	CAISESLTGQGNNEQFF	-	TRBV10-3	TRBD1	TRBJ2-1
TGTGCCAGCAGCTTAACAGCGACCACCTACAATGAGCAGTTCTTC	CASSLTATTYNEQFF	-	TRBV7-2	-	TRBJ2-1
TGTGCCAGCATCTCTTACAATGAGCAGTTCTTC	CASISYNEQFF	-	TRBV27	-	TRBJ2-1
TGCGCCAGCAGACCGGAAAACAATGAGCAGTTCTTC	CASRPENNEQFF	-	TRBV5-1	-	TRBJ2-1
TGTGCCATCAGTGAGAGACTAGCGGCCTCTTGGAATGAGCAGTTCTTC	CAISERLAASWNEQFF	-	TRBV10-3	TRBD2	TRBJ2-1
TGTGCCAGCAGCAGAGGGAGGCCAAGCAATCAGCCCCAGCATTTT	CASSRGRPSNQPQHF	once	TRBV7-8	-	TRBJ1-5
TGTGCCAGCAGCCAATCTCGGGGGGGACCCCAGCATTTT	CASSQSRGGPQHF	-	TRBV7-2	-	TRBJ1-5
TGTGCCAGAAGCTATCCAGTATATGGCTACACCTTC	CARSYPVYGYTF	-	TRBV5-3	-	TRBJ1-2
TGCAGTGCTAGTCCGACGGACAGGGGCCATAACGAGCAGTACTTC	CSASPTDRGHNEQYF	-	TRBV20-1	TRBD1	TRBJ2-7
TGTGCCAGCCGTGGCCTACCGGGACGGTACATAGCTGAAGCTTTCTTT	CASRGLPGRYIAEAFF	-	TRBV27	-	TRBJ1-1
TGTGCCAGCAGTTTACAGGGTCCTCCGAACACTGAAGCTTTCTTT	CASSLQGPPNTEAFF	-	TRBV6-5	-	TRBJ1-1
TGTGCCAGCAGCCCACCGGTTGAGCGCAACACCATATATTTT	CASSPPVERNTIYF	-	TRBV9	-	TRBJ1-3
TGTGCTAGTGGTTTGGGAGGCGTGACTGAAGCTTTCTTT	CASGLGGVTEAFF	-	TRBV12-5	-	TRBJ1-1
TGTGCCAGCAGCTCCCCAGGGACAGCCTACGAGCAGTACTTC	CASSSPGTAYEQYF	-	TRBV5-5	TRBD1	TRBJ2-7
TGTGCCAGCAGTCCCCGGACGGACACTGAAGCTTTCTTT	CASSPRTDTEAFF	-	TRBV7-3	-	TRBJ1-1
TGTGCCAGCAGCTCGGGACAGCCCCCCTACGAGCAGTACTTC	CASSSGQPPYEQYF	-	TRBV5-5	TRBD1	TRBJ2-7
TGTGCCAGCAGCCCCGGATGGGCAATTGACAATCAGCCCCAGCATTTT	CASSPGWAIDNQPQHF	-	TRBV7-6	-	TRBJ1-5
TGTGCCAGCAGCCCAAGGACAGCCCAAGAGACCCAGTACTTC	CASSPRTAQETQYF	-	TRBV7-2	-	TRBJ2-5
TGTGCCAGCAGCTTGGGACAGCTTGAAGCTTTCTTT	CASSLGQLEAFF	-	TRBV11-3	TRBD1	TRBJ1-1
TGTGCCAGCAGTCCGACCGCAGGGGATGAGCAGTTCTTC	CASSPTAGDEQFF	-	TRBV28	-	TRBJ2-1
TGTGCCAGTAGTCCCCAAGGCAGAGGAAACACCATATATTTT	CASSPQGRGNTIYF	-	TRBV19	-	TRBJ1-3
TGTGCCAGCAGCGAGGGGACAGGGAAAGGGAATTCACCCCTCCACTTT	CASSEGTGKGNSPLHF	-	TRBV9	TRBD1	TRBJ1-6
TGCGCCAGCGGACAGGGAGAGGCGATAGATACGCAGTATTTT	CASGQGEAIDTQYF	once	TRBV10-1	TRBD1	TRBJ2-3
TGTGCCAGCAGCCAAGACCTAGGTGGCGAGCAGTACTTC	CASSQDLGGEQYF	few	TRBV4-2	-	TRBJ2-7